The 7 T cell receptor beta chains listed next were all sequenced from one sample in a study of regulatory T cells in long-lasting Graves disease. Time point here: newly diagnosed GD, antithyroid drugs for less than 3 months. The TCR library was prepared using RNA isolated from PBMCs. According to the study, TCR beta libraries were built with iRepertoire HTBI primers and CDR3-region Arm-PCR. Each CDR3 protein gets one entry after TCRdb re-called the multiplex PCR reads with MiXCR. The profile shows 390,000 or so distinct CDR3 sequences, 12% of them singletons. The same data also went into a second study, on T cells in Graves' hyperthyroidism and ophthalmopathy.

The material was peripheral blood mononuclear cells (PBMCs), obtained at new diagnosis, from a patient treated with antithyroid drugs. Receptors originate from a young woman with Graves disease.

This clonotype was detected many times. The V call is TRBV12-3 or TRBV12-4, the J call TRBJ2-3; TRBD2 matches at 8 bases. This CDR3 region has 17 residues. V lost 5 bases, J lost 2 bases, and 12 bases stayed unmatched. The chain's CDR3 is CASSRGGTGTVTDTQYF. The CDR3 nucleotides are TGTGCCAGCAGTCGGGGGGGGACGGGAACGGTCACAGATACGCAGTATTTT.

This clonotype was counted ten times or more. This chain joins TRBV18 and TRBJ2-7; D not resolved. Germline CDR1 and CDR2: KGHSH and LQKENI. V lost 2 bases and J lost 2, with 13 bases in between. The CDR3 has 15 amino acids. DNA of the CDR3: TGTGCCAGCTCACCAGGCAGAGGAAACCCCTACGAGCAGTACTTC. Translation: CASSPGRGNPYEQYF.

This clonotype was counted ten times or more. The CDR3 nucleotides are TGCGCCAGCAGCATGGACAGCCGTAATGAAAAACTGTTTTTT. It translates to CASSMDSRNEKLFF. V is TRBV5-1 and J is TRBJ1-4, with D perhaps matching TRBD1 (6 bases). The germline CDR1 and CDR2 sequences are SGHRS and YFSETQ. Trimming stripped 4 bases from V and 4 bases from J, with 11 bases between. This CDR3 spans 14 amino acids.

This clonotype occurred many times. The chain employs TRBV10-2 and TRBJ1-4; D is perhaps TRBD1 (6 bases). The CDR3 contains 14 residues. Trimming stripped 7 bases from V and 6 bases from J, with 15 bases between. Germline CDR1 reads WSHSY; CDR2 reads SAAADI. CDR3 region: CASNPRGGHEKLFF. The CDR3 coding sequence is TGCGCCAGCAACCCCAGGGGAGGTCATGAAAAACTGTTTTTT.

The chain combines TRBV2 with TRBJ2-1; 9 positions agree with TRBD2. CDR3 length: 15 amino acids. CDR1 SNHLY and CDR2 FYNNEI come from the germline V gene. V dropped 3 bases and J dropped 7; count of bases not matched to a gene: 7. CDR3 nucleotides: TGTGCCAGCAGTGAGGGTAGCGGGAGATGGAATGAGCAGTTCTTC. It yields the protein CASSEGSGRWNEQFF.

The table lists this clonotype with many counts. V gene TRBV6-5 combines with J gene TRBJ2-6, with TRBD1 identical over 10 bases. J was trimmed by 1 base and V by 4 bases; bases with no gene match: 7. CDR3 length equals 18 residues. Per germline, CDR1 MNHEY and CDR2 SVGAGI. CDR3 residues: CASSSNGQGGSGANVLTF. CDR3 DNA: TGTGCCAGCAGTTCCAACGGACAGGGGGGGTCTGGGGCCAACGTCCTGACTTTC.

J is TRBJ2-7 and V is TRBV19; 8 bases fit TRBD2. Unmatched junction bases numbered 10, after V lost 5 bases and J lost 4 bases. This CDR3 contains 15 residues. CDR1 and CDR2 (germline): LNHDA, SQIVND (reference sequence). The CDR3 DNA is TGTGCCAGTAGTCCCGGGATAGCGGGAATGTACGAGCAGTACGTC. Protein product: CASSPGIAGMYEQYV.